This T cell receptor (beta chain) stems from a study of blood T cell repertoires in COVID-19. Study in general: In each case, the material was cDNA or gDNA derived from T cells, B-cell-depleted T cells, or PBMCs.

As for this clone: The identical CDR3 is also encoded by other nucleotide sequences in the sample.

Original methodology: Amplification with reference gene primers provided the estimates of nucleated cell counts. This table comes from immunoSEQ multiplex PCR, and its TCRdb copy is limited to in-frame clones, with some not included. The D gene and trimming were derived from the DNA, and the V and J assignments and clone size from that table. The repertoire consists of about 370,000 clones, with around 89% occurring once and the leading ten covering 0.9% to 1.1%. The CDR3 spans 13 residues. Germline values: CDR1 MDHEN, CDR2 SYDVKM. Trimming removed 6 bases from V and 4 bases from J; junction bases left unmatched: 4. Clinical history as reported by participants underpinned cohort assignment.

The sequencing input was PBMCs or T cells enriched from blood (not recorded which). The chain is built from TRBV28 and TRBJ1-2; TRBD1 aligns across 8 bases. The source of this sequence is a man aged 18 to 29 who had recovered from COVID-19. This chain's CDR3 is CASSLGQVYGYTF. CDR3 coding DNA: TGTGCCAGCAGCTTGGGACAGGTCTATGGCTACACCTTC.